These 19 T cell receptor beta chains originate from one sample sequenced in a study of blood T cell repertoires in COVID-19. Libraries were prepared by immunoSEQ multiplex PCR; TCRdb keeps only in-frame clonotypes and omits some of them. The data contain roughly 100,000 clones, 79% of them singletons. The sample taken for sequencing was peripheral blood. Receptors were obtained from a woman of 80 years or more with active or convalescent COVID-19.

The V and J genes are TRBV28 and TRBJ2-5; weak D call: TRBD1 (6 bases). The CDR3 has 16 residues. Germline V CDR1 and CDR2: MDHEN, SYDVKM. Trimming pared 8 bases from V and 5 bases from J, leaving 24 bases between. The CDR3 protein is CASPKPTSGDGETQYF. In DNA form, the CDR3 reads TGTGCCAGCCCCAAACCCACCTCAGGGGACGGCGAGACCCAGTACTTC.

The CDR3 bases are TGTGCCACCTCCTCGGACGGGATCCTCTCGAAAGAGACCCAGTACTTC. Amino acid sequence: CATSSDGILSKETQYF. This rearrangement joins TRBV15 to TRBJ2-5; weak D call: TRBD2 (5 bases). V lost 8 bases and J lost 3, with 22 bases in between. Germline lookup yields CDR1 LNHNV and CDR2 YYDKDF (reference sequence). CDR3 length equals 16 residues.

This clone has just a few counts. V gene TRBV20-1 combines with J gene TRBJ2-5, with 8 bases aligning to TRBD2. The CDR3 sequence is 15 residues long. The J segment lost 2 bases and the V segment lost 3 bases, leaving 8 bases of the junction unmatched. The germline gives CDR1 DFQATT, CDR2 SNEGSKA (reference sequence). Written as DNA, the CDR3 is TGCAGTGCTAGTGGGGGTAGCGGGACTCAAGAGACCCAGTACTTC. Protein sequence: CSASGGSGTQETQYF.

This clone came up once. The chain links TRBV11-3 to TRBJ2-7, with no clear D. The germline V gene encodes CDR1 SGHNT and CDR2 YENEEA. This CDR3 has 12 residues. Trimming stripped 4 bases from V and 1 base from J, with 5 bases between. The CDR3: CASSSGSYEQYF. In DNA, the CDR3 is TGTGCCAGCAGCTCCGGGTCCTACGAGCAGTACTTC.

The chain couples TRBV30 to TRBJ1-6; D is undetermined. Per germline, CDR1 GTSNPN and CDR2 SVGIG (reference sequence). This CDR3 is 13 amino acids long. With 3 bases removed from V and 10 bases from J, the gap between germline ends came to 13 bases. The CDR3 coding sequence is TGTGCCTGGAGATCGGGGATGGGGTCACCCCTCCACTTT. Amino acids: CAWRSGMGSPLHF. Full variable domain (remainder filled in from reference TRBV30 and TRBJ1-6): SQTIHQWPATLVQPVGSPLSLECTVEGTSNPNLYWYRQAAGRGLQLLFYSVGIGQISSEVPQNLSASRPQDRQFILSSKKLLLSDSGFYLCAWRSGMGSPLHFGNGTRLTVT.

V and J are TRBV19 and TRBJ2-5; a weak D match, TRBD2 (6 bases). Germline loops: CDR1 LNHDA, CDR2 SQIVND (reference sequence). Deletions cut 3 bases from V and 2 bases from J, with 13 bases between. This CDR3 has 15 amino acids. The CDR3 here is CASSIGFRGQETQYF. The CDR3 DNA reads as TGTGCCAGTAGTATTGGGTTTCGGGGGCAAGAGACCCAGTACTTC.

This chain joins TRBV28 and TRBJ2-2; TRBD2 might be the D (6 bases). The CDR3 is 15 residues long. Per the germline V gene, CDR1 is MDHEN and CDR2 is SYDVKM. The V end was cut by 6 bases, the J end by 5 bases, with 16 bases between. Here the CDR3 reads CASSTQVGGTGELFF. The DNA of the CDR3 is TGTGCCAGCAGCACTCAGGTGGGGGGAACCGGGGAGCTGTTTTTT.

This rearrangement joins TRBV7-2 to TRBJ1-1; TRBD1 matches at 7 bases. V lost 5 bases and J lost 3; bases outside the gene matches: 3. The CDR3 loop spans 13 amino acids. The germline CDR1 and CDR2 sequences are SGHTA and FQGNSA. The CDR3 DNA reads TGTGCCAGCAGCACTGACAGGGACACTGAAGCTTTCTTT. Its protein is CASSTDRDTEAFF. The full variable domain, with the rest looked up from reference TRBV7-2 and TRBJ1-1, is GAGVSQSPSNKVTEKGKDVELRCDPISGHTALYWYRQSLGQGLEFLIYFQGNSAPDKSGLPSDRFSAERTGGSVSTLTIQRTQQEDSAVYLCASSTDRDTEAFFGQGTRLTVV.

On this clone itself: Germline and junction disagree at one end, which may indicate a read error. The chain combines TRBV5-1 with TRBJ2-7, with 9 bases aligning to TRBD2. There are 14 residues in the CDR3. CDR1 and CDR2 (germline): SGHRS, YFSETQ. The CDR3 sequence is CASSSGTSRNEQYF. Here the CDR3 DNA reads TGTGCCAGCAGCTCCGGGACTAGCAGGAACGAGCAGTACTTC.

On this clone itself: The same CDR3 can be traced to other DNA sequences in this sample. The rearrangement uses TRBV10-3 and TRBJ1-4, with D perhaps TRBD1 (5 bases). The V gene's germline CDR1 is ENHRY and CDR2 SYGVKD. Trimming cost V 9 bases and J 5 bases, with 13 bases left between them. This CDR3 region has 13 residues. CDR3 bases: TGTGCCATTTCTACAGGTTCGAATGAAAAACTGTTTTTT. This codes for CAISTGSNEKLFF.

The chain combines TRBV2 with TRBJ2-2; TRBD2 is a possible D gene (6 bases). CDR1 is SNHLY and CDR2 is FYNNEI in the germline V gene. Trimming shortened V by 2 bases and J by 3 bases, and 22 bases separated the two germline ends. This CDR3 has 19 residues. CDR3 nucleotide sequence: TGTGCCAGCAGTGAAATGGGACTTCCGAGCCCCGGGTACACCGGGGAGCTGTTTTTT. This gives the protein CASSEMGLPSPGYTGELFF.

This sequence joins TRBV28 and TRBJ2-7, with a tentative D call TRBD1 (7 bases). CDR1 and CDR2 from the germline V gene are MDHEN and SYDVKM. The V end lost 3 bases, the J end lost 2 bases, and 14 bases lay between the germline ends. The length of the CDR3 is 15 residues. The CDR3 reads CASSLGGQPTYEQYF. In nucleotides, the CDR3 is TGTGCCAGCAGTTTGGGGGGACAGCCAACCTACGAGCAGTACTTC.

The V call is TRBV19, the J call TRBJ2-7, with D maybe TRBD1 (6 bases). This CDR3 comprises 13 residues. The V end was cut by 5 bases, the J end by 2 bases, with 10 bases between. Looked up from germline, CDR1 is LNHDA and CDR2 is SQIVND (reference sequence). The CDR3 here is CASSLRGPYEQYF. CDR3 nucleotide sequence: TGTGCCAGTAGTCTCAGGGGTCCCTACGAGCAGTACTTC.

DNA of the CDR3: TGTGCCAGCAGTTTCGGACAGGTGTACGAGCAGTACTTC. Translating gives CASSFGQVYEQYF. The rearrangement links TRBV12-3 or TRBV12-4 to TRBJ2-7; TRBD1 aligns across 7 bases. Trimming took 3 bases from V and 4 from J; bases not matched to a gene: 3. The length of the CDR3 is 13 residues.

The genes are TRBV5-6 and TRBJ1-3; D gene unclear. Germline V gives CDR1 SGHDT, CDR2 YYEEEE. Trimming took off 4 bases at V and 0 bases at J, with 5 bases between the two ends. CDR3 size: 13 residues. CDR3 sequence: CASSQLSGNTIYF. CDR3 DNA sequence: TGTGCCAGCAGCCAACTCTCTGGAAACACCATATATTTT.

This rearrangement joins TRBV6-6 to TRBJ1-1, with 8 positions matching TRBD1. The V gene end was trimmed by 2 bases and the J gene end by 1 base; junction bases not matched to a gene: 3. CDR3 length equals 15 residues. Germline CDR1 MNHNY, CDR2 SVGAGI (reference sequence). CDR3 region: CASSYNRGGNTEAFF. The CDR3, as DNA: TGTGCCAGCAGTTACAACAGGGGGGGGAACACTGAAGCTTTCTTT.

The rearrangement links TRBV21-1 to TRBJ1-5. TRBV21-1 is a pseudogene locus. The CDR3 loop spans 16 amino acids. CDR3 nucleotide sequence: TGTGCCAGCAGCAAAGGGGGGTCGGGACTCAATCAGCCCCAGCATTTT. Its translation: CASSKGGSGLNQPQHF.

This rearrangement joins TRBV2 to TRBJ1-1, with D unresolved. The CDR3 is made up of 13 amino acids. Germline CDR1 is SNHLY and CDR2 is FYNNEI. V was pared by 7 bases and J by 4 bases, with 13 bases between. The CDR3 sequence: CASTAGKGTEAFF. For the CDR3, the DNA is TGTGCCAGCACCGCGGGGAAGGGCACTGAAGCTTTCTTT.

This clone was detected once. This sequence joins TRBV7-9 and TRBJ1-2, with TRBD1 matching over 8 bases. J gave up 4 bases and V 5 bases, and 9 bases lay outside the gene matches. In germline, CDR1 is SEHNR, CDR2 FQNEAQ (reference sequence). The CDR3 has 15 residues. For the CDR3, the DNA is TGTGCCAGCAGCCAAGGACAGGGACACCTCTATGGCTACACCTTC. Its translation is CASSQGQGHLYGYTF.